This TCR beta chain derives from a study of blood T cell repertoires in COVID-19. About the research overall: Some COVID-19 samples were acute and others convalescent; all came from the United States, Italy and Spain. T cells, B-cell-depleted T cells, or PBMCs provided the cDNA or gDNA that served as material.

The length of the CDR3 is 20 residues. Losses at the gene ends were 2 bases for V and 3 bases for J; bases not matched to a gene: 17. Germline-derived CDR1 and CDR2 are MNHEY and SVGEGT. Participants were aged about 18 to 90 years, lived in under 25 US areas, and enrolled virtually. For recovered donors of Cohort 3, there were two negative PCRs, clearance, or symptom resolution. TCRdb keeps only in-frame clones here, not all; method: immunoSEQ multiplex PCR. Here the sample spans 200,000 to 250,000 clones, 88% being singletons. The rearrangement links TRBV6-2 or TRBV6-3 to TRBJ1-5, with 9 bases aligning to TRBD1. The source material was PBMCs or T cells enriched from blood (not recorded which). This clonotype was obtained from a woman aged 30 to 39 who had recovered from COVID-19. The CDR3 here is CASSYPSGTGISSDNQPQHF. In DNA form, the CDR3 reads TGTGCCAGCAGTTACCCCTCCGGGACAGGGATTAGTAGTGACAATCAGCCCCAGCATTTT.